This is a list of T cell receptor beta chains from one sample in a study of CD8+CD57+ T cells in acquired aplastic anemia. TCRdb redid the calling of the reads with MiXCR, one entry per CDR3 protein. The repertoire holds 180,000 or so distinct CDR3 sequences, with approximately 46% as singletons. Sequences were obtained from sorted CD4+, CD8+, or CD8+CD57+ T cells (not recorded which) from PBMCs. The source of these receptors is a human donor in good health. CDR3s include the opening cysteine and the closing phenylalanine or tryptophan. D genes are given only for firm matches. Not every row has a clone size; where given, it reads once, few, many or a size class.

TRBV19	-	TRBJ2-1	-	TGTGCCAGTAGTATCCGGATTTACAATGAGCAGTTCTTC	CASSIRIYNEQFF
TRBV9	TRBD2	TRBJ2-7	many	TGTGCCAGCAGCGTGCGGTCAGAGCGGGCTAGCGGGAGGTCGACGAGCCACTACGAGCAGTACTTC	CASSVRSERASGRSTSHYEQYF
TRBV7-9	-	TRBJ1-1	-	TGTGCCAGCTCACCAGTCGCCTACACTGAAGCTTTCTTT	CASSPVAYTEAFF
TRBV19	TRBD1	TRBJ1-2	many	TGTGCCAGTAGTATCCTTCCCGGACAGGGCACTAACTATGGCTACACCTTC	CASSILPGQGTNYGYTF
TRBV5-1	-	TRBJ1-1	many	TGCGCCAGCAGCTTGGGGGCACAGGGACTAGGTACGAACACTGAAGCTTTCTTT	CASSLGAQGLGTNTEAFF
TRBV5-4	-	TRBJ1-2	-	TGTGCCAGCAGCTTGGACAACCCAGGGGACTATGGCTACACCTTC	CASSLDNPGDYGYTF
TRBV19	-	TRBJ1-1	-	TGTGCCACCAATAGGGGGGATTTGGGAAACACTGAAGCTTTCTTT	CATNRGDLGNTEAFF
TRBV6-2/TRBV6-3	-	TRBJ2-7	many	TGTGCCAGCTCCGCGGGGGCAGGGGGACTCTACGAGCAGTACTTC	CASSAGAGGLYEQYF
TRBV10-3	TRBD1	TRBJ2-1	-	TGTGCCATCAGTTCCGGGACAGGGGATATGAATGAGCAGTTCTTC	CAISSGTGDMNEQFF
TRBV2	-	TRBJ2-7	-	TGTGCCAGCAGTGCTATAGGGGGTCCCTACGAGCAGTACTTC	CASSAIGGPYEQYF
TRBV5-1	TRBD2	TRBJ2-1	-	TGCGCCAGCAGCGGCGGGGGACGGCTTCTCTACAATCAGCAGCTCTTC	CASSGGGRLLYNQQLF
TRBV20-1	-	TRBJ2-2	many	TGCAGTGCTAGCAAAGGGACCACCGGGGAGCTGTTTTTT	CSASKGTTGELFF
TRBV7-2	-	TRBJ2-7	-	TGTGCCTGCAGCCCAGAGGGGGAGCAGTACTTC	CACSPEGEQYF
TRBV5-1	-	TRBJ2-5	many	TGCGCCAGCAGGTTGGGGGGGGGCGATCAAGAGACCCAGTACTTC	CASRLGGGDQETQYF
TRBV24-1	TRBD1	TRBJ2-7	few	TGTGCCACCAGTGGAGCGGGACAGGGTATCTACGAGCAGTACTTC	CATSGAGQGIYEQYF
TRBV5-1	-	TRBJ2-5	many	TGCGCCAGCAGCTTGGGCGACAGGCAAGAGACCCAGTACTTC	CASSLGDRQETQYF
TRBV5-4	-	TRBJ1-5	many	TGTGCCAGCAGCTTGGAGGTGGGTCAGCCCCAGCATTTT	CASSLEVGQPQHF
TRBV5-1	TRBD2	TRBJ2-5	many	TGCGCCAGCAGCCTCGGTGGGGTTAGCGGGGAGACCCAGTACTTC	CASSLGGVSGETQYF
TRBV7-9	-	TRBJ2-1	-	TGTGCCAGCAGCTTGACCTACCACAATGAGCAGTTCTTC	CASSLTYHNEQFF
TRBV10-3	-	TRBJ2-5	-	TGTGCCATCAGCTTGGGAGGGGCAGGGGGCGCAGAGACCCAGTACTTC	CAISLGGAGGAETQYF
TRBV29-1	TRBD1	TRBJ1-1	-	TGCAGCGTGGCGGGACAGGAGAACACTGAAGCTTTCTTT	CSVAGQENTEAFF
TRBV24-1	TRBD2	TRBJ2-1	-	TGTGCCACCAGTGCTGAGCGGGACCCACCGTACAATGAGCAGTTCTTC	CATSAERDPPYNEQFF
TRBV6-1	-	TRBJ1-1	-	TGTGCCAGCAGTACCCGTCGAGAGTACACTGAAGCTTTCTTT	CASSTRREYTEAFF
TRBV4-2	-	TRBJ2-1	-	TGTGCCAGCAGCCCTGGACTCGCGCGACTAGTTGGGGCCTCCTACAATGAGCAGTTCTTC	CASSPGLARLVGASYNEQFF
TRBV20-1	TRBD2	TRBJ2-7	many	TGCAGTGCTAGAATAGCGGGAGGGCCGGGCGAGCAGTACTTC	CSARIAGGPGEQYF
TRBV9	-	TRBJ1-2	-	TGTGCCAGCAGCCAAGGAGGACGGACGTTCTATGGCTACACCTTC	CASSQGGRTFYGYTF
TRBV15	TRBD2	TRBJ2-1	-	TGTGCCACCAGCAGTAGCGGGTGGGATAACAATGAGCAGTTCTTC	CATSSSGWDNNEQFF
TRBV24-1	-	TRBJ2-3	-	TGTGCCACCAGCTCGACAGGGAGGGCAGATACGCAGTATTTT	CATSSTGRADTQYF
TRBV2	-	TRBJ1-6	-	TGTGCCAGCAGTGTAGGTGGAACGTGGAATTCACCCCTCCACTTT	CASSVGGTWNSPLHF